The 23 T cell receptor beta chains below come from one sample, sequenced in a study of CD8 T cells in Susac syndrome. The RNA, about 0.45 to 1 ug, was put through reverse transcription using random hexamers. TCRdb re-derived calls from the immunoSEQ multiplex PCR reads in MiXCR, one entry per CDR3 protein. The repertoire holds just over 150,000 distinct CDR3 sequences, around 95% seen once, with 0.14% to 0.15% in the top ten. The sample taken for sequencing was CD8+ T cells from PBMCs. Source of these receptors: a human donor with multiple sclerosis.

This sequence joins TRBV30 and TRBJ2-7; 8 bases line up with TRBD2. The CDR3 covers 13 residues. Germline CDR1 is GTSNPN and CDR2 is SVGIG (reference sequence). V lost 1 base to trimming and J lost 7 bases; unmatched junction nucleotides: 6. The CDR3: CAWSAGLAGEQYF. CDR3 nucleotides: TGTGCCTGGAGTGCGGGGTTAGCGGGGGAGCAGTACTTC.

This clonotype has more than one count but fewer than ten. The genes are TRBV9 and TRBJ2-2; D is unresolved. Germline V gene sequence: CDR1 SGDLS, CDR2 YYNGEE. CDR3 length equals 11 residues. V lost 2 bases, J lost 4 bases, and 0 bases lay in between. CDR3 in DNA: TGTGCCAGCAGCGTCACCGGGGAGCTGTTTTTT. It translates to CASSVTGELFF.

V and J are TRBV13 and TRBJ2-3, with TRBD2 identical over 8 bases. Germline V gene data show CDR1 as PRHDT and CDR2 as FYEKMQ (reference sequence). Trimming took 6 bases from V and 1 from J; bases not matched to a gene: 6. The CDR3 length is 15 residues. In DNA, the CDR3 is TGTGCCAGCAGGGACCGAGCGGGGGGCACAGATACGCAGTATTTT. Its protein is CASRDRAGGTDTQYF.

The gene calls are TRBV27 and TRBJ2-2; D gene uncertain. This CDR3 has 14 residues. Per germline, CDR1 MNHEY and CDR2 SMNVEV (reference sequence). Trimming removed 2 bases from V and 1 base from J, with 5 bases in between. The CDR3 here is CASSLVVNTGELFF. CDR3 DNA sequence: TGTGCCAGCAGTTTAGTAGTGAACACCGGGGAGCTGTTTTTT.

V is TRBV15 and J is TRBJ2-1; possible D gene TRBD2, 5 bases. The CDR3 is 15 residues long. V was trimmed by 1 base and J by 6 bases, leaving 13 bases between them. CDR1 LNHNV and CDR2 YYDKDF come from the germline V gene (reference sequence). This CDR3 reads CATSRVRVASNEQFF. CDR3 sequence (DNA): TGTGCCACCAGCAGAGTACGAGTAGCGAGCAATGAGCAGTTCTTC.

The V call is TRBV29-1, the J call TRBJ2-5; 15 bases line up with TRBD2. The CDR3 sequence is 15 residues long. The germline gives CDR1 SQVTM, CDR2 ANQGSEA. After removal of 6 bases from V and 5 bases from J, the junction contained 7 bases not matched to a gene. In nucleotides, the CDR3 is TGCAGCGTCCAAGGACTAGCGGGGGGGTCGGAGACCCAGTACTTC. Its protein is CSVQGLAGGSETQYF.

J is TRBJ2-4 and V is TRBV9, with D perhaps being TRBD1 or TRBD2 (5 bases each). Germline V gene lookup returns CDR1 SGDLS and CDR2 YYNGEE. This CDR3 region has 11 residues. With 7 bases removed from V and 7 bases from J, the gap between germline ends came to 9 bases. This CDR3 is CASGTGNIQYF. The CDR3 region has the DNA TGTGCCAGCGGGACGGGTAACATTCAGTACTTC.

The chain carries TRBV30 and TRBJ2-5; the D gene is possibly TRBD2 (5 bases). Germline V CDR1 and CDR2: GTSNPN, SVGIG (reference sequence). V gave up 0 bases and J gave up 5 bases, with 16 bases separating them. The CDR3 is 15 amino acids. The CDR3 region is CAWSVSLSPGETQYF. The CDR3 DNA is TGTGCCTGGAGTGTCAGTTTAAGTCCGGGGGAGACCCAGTACTTC. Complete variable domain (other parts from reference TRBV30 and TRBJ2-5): SQTIHQWPATLVQPVGSPLSLECTVEGTSNPNLYWYRQAAGRGLQLLFYSVGIGQISSEVPQNLSASRPQDRQFILSSKKLLLSDSGFYLCAWSVSLSPGETQYFGPGTRLLVL.

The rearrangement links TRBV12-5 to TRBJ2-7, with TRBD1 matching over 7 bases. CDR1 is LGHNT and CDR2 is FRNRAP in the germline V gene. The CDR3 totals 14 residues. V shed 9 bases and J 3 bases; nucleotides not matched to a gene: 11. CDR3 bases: TGTGCTAGCCTAACCCGGGACAGCTTCTACGAGCAGTACTTC. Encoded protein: CASLTRDSFYEQYF. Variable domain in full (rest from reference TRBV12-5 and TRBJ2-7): DARVTQTPRHKVTEMGQEVTMRCQPILGHNTVFWYRQTMMQGLELLAYFRNRAPLDDSGMPKDRFSAEMPDATLATLKIQPSEPRDSAVYFCASLTRDSFYEQYFGPGTRLTVT.

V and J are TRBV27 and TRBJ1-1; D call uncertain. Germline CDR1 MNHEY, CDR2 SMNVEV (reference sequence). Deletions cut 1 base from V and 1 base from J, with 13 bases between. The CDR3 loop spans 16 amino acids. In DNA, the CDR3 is TGTGCCAGCAGTTTATATCAGAAGAGGCGGAACACTGAAGCTTTCTTT. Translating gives CASSLYQKRRNTEAFF.

The CDR3 sequence is CAWSVSGSSYNEQFF. In DNA, the CDR3 is TGTGCCTGGAGTGTAAGTGGCAGCTCCTACAATGAGCAGTTCTTC. V gene TRBV30 combines with J gene TRBJ2-1, with no clear D. Germline CDR1 reads GTSNPN; CDR2 reads SVGIG (reference sequence). This CDR3 is 15 amino acids long. V lost 0 bases to trimming and J lost 0 bases, with 9 bases between them.

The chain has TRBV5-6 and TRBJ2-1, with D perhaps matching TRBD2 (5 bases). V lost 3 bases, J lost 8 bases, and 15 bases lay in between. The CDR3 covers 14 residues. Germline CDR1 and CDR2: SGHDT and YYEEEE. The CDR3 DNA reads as TGTGCCAGCAGCTCGTGGGGTGCGGGCGATGAGCAGTTCTTC. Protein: CASSSWGAGDEQFF. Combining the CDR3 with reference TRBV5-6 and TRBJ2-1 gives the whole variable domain DAGVTQSPTHLIKTRGQQVTLRCSPKSGHDTVSWYQQALGQGPQFIFQYYEEEERQRGNFPDRFSGHQFPNYSSELNVNALLLGDSALYLCASSSWGAGDEQFFGPGTRLTVL.

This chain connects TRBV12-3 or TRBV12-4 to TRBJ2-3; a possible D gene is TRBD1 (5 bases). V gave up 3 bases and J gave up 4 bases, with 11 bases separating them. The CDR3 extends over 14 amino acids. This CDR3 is CASSFVGASDTQYF. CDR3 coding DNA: TGTGCCAGCAGTTTTGTTGGGGCCTCAGATACGCAGTATTTT.

The chain's CDR3 is CASSYSSGRNQPQHF. CDR3 coding DNA: TGTGCCAGCAGTTACTCATCTGGGCGCAATCAGCCCCAGCATTTT. The chain joins TRBV6-5 to TRBJ1-5; D gene uncertain. The CDR3 extends over 15 amino acids. Looked up from germline, CDR1 is MNHEY and CDR2 is SVGAGI. V was clipped by 0 bases and J by 2 bases, with 8 bases between them.

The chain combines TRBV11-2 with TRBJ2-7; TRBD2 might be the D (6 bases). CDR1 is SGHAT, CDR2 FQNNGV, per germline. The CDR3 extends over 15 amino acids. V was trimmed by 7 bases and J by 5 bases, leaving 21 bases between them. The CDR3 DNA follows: TGTGCCAGCAACCCGCCGAACGGAGGGTCTAACGAGCAGTACTTC. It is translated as CASNPPNGGSNEQYF.

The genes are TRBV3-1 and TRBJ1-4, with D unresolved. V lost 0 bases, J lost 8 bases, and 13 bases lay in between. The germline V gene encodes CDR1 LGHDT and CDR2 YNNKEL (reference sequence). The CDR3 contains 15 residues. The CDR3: CASSQETGIREKLFF. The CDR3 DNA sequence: TGTGCCAGCAGCCAAGAAACTGGGATTCGAGAAAAACTGTTTTTT.

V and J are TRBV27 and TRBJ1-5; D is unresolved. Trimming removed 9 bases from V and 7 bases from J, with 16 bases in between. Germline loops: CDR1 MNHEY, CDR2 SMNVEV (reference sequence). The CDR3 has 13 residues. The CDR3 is CARVLLGGQPQHF. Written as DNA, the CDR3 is TGTGCCAGAGTTTTGTTGGGAGGCCAGCCCCAGCATTTT.

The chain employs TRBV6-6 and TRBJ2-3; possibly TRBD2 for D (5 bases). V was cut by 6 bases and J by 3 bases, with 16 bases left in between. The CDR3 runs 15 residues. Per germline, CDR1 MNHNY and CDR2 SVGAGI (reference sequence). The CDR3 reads CASRRSTTGTDTQYF. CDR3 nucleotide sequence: TGTGCCAGCAGGCGGAGCACTACGGGGACAGATACGCAGTATTTT.

CDR3 bases: TGTGCCAGCAGTCGGGGGGATCGAGATACGCAGTATTTT. Protein: CASSRGDRDTQYF. V gene TRBV13 combines with J gene TRBJ2-3; TRBD2 matches 7 bases. The CDR3 is made up of 13 amino acids. Trimming removed 6 bases from V and 5 bases from J; junction bases left unmatched: 5. CDR1 is PRHDT and CDR2 is FYEKMQ in the germline V gene (reference sequence).

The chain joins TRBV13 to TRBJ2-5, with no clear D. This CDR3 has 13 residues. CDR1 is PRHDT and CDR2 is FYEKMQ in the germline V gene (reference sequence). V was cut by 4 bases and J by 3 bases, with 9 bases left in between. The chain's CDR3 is CASSSDLEETQYF. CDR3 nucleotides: TGTGCCAGCAGCTCCGACCTGGAAGAGACCCAGTACTTC.

The CDR3, as DNA: TGTGCCAGCAGGTATATGAACACTGAAGCTTTCTTT. Translated: CASRYMNTEAFF. The chain uses TRBV25-1 and TRBJ1-1; no clear D gene. Germline V gives CDR1 MGHDK, CDR2 SYGVNS. CDR3 size: 12 residues. V shed 6 bases and J shed 0 bases, with 5 bases lying between them.

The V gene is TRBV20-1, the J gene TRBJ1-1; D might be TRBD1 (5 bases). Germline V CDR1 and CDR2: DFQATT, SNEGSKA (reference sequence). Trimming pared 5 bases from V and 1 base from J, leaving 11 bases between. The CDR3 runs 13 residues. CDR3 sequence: CSALKRGNTEAFF. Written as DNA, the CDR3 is TGCAGTGCTCTAAAAAGGGGGAACACTGAAGCTTTCTTT.

The CDR3 sequence: CATDAGGTEAFF. DNA of the CDR3: TGTGCCACCGACGCCGGGGGCACTGAAGCTTTCTTT. This chain connects TRBV19 to TRBJ1-1, with D possibly TRBD1 on 5 matching bases. Germline assignment: CDR1 LNHDA and CDR2 SQIVND (reference sequence). Trimming pared 10 bases from V and 4 bases from J, leaving 13 bases between. The CDR3 has 12 residues. Variable domain in full (rest from reference TRBV19 and TRBJ1-1): DGGITQSPKYLFRKEGQNVTLSCEQNLNHDAMYWYRQDPGQGLRLIYYSQIVNDFQKGDIAEGYSVSREKKESFPLTVTSAQKNPTAFYLCATDAGGTEAFFGQGTRLTVV.